The sequence of this T cell receptor (beta chain) was determined in a study of blood T cell repertoires in COVID-19. In the source study's methods: Researchers report that nucleated cell counts were estimated from reference gene primer amplification. Clones were read by immunoSEQ multiplex PCR, and TCRdb kept only the in-frame ones, dropping some. V and J calls and clone size come straight from that table; D and trimming were deduced from the DNA. Found here are roughly 290,000 clones, roughly nine tenths of them singletons; the top ten hold 6% to 6.5%. The CDR3 has 20 amino acids. Looked up from germline, CDR1 is LNHNV and CDR2 is YYDKDF (reference sequence). After removal of 3 bases from V and 4 bases from J, the junction contained 21 bases not matched to a gene. Individuals aged about 18 to 89 years were recruited from roughly 23 US areas.

Material: PBMCs or T cells enriched from blood (not recorded which). The TCR was taken from a woman between 35 and 50 years old who had recovered from COVID-19. The rearrangement joins TRBV15 to TRBJ2-3; TRBD2 aligns across 8 bases. CDR3 protein: CATSSPRGDSGTSWSDTQYF. As DNA, the CDR3 is TGTGCCACCAGCAGCCCCCGGGGGGATAGCGGGACCTCGTGGTCAGATACGCAGTATTTT. Full variable domain (outside the CDR3, taken from reference TRBV15 and TRBJ2-3): DAMVIQNPRYQVTQFGKPVTLSCSQTLNHNVMYWYQQKSSQAPKLLFHYYDKDFNNEADTPDNFQSRRPNTSFCFLDIRSPGLGDTAMYLCATSSPRGDSGTSWSDTQYFGPGTRLTVL.